This passage covers 3 T cell receptor beta chains from one sample sequenced in a study of blood T cell repertoires in COVID-19. Sequencing was performed with immunoSEQ multiplex PCR; in TCRdb, only in-frame clones are kept and a portion is missing. In the table there are 28,000 or so clones, roughly nine tenths of which are singletons. Sample: peripheral blood. All receptors come from a human donor in a cohort sampled during active COVID-19.

The chain is built from TRBV5-1 and TRBJ2-1; TRBD2 aligns across 9 bases. CDR3 length: 16 residues. Looked up from germline, CDR1 is SGHRS and CDR2 is YFSETQ. J was trimmed by 8 bases and V by 5 bases; bases with no gene match: 14. In DNA form, the CDR3 reads TGCGCCAGCAGGGAGACGGCTCGCGGGGGGGCTTATGAGCAGTTCTTC. Translation gives CASRETARGGAYEQFF.

This clone was picked up a small number of times. The chain recombines TRBV2 with TRBJ1-6; 7 positions agree with TRBD1. Trimming removed 6 bases from V and 7 bases from J; junction bases left unmatched: 12. The germline V gene encodes CDR1 SNHLY and CDR2 FYNNEI. The CDR3 length is 16 residues. The CDR3 protein is CASSQGGGQVNSPLHF. CDR3 coding DNA: TGTGCCAGCAGCCAAGGGGGTGGACAGGTCAATTCACCCCTCCACTTT.

The V call is TRBV3-1 (or the pseudogene TRBV3-2), the J call TRBJ2-5, with unresolved D. CDR1 and CDR2 (germline): LGHDT, YNNKEL (reference sequence). CDR3 length: 10 residues. V was clipped by 10 bases and J by 5 bases, with 8 bases between them. The CDR3 protein is CATGVETQYF. The DNA for the CDR3 is TGTGCCACAGGTGTGGAGACCCAGTACTTC.